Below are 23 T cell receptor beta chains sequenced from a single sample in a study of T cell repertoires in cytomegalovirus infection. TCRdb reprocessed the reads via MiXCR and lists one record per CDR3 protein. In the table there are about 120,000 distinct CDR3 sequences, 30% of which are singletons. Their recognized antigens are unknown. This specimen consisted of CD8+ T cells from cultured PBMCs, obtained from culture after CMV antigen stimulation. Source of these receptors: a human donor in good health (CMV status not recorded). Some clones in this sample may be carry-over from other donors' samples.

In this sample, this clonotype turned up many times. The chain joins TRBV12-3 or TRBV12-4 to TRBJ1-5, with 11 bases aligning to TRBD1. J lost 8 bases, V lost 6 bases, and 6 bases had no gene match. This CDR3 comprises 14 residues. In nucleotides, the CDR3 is TGTGCCAGCAGCTGGACAGGGGGCATAGAGCCCCAGCATTTT. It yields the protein CASSWTGGIEPQHF.

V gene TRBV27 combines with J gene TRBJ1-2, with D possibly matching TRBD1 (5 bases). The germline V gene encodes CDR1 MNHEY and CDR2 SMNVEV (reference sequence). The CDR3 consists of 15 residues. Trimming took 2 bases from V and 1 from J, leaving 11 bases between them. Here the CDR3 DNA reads TGTGCCAGCAGTTTAATCGGGGGAAGTAACTATGGCTACACCTTC. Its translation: CASSLIGGSNYGYTF.

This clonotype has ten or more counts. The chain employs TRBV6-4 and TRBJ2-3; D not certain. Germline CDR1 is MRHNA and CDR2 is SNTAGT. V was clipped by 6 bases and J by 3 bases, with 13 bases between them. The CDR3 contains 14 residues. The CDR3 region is CASRDRPGTDTQYF. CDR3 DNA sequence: TGTGCCAGCAGAGACCGACCCGGGACAGATACGCAGTATTTT.

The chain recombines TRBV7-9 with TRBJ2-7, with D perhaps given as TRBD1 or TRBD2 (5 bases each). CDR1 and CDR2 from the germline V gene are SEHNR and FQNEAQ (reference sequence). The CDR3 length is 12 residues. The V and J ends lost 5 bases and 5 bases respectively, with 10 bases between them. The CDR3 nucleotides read TGTGCCAGCAGCCCGTTGGGGGACGAGCAGTACTTC. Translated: CASSPLGDEQYF.

CDR3 sequence (DNA): TGTGCCAGCCTAGGGGATCTCCATGGCTACACCTTC. It is translated as CASLGDLHGYTF. This chain links TRBV2 with TRBJ1-2; tentative D call: TRBD1 (5 bases). CDR3 size: 12 residues. CDR1 is SNHLY and CDR2 is FYNNEI in the germline V gene. V was cut by 8 bases and J by 6 bases, with 13 bases left in between.

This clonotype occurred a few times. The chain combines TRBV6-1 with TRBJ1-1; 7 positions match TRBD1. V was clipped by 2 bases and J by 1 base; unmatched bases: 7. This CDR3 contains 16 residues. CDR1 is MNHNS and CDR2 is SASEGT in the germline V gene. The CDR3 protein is CASSERPAGGNTEAFF. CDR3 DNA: TGTGCCAGCAGTGAAAGGCCGGCAGGGGGGAACACTGAAGCTTTCTTT.

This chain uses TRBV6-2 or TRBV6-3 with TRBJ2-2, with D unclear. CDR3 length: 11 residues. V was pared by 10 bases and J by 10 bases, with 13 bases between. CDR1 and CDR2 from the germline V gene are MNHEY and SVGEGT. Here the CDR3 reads CATEMGQELFF. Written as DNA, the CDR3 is TGTGCCACCGAGATGGGCCAGGAGCTGTTTTTT.

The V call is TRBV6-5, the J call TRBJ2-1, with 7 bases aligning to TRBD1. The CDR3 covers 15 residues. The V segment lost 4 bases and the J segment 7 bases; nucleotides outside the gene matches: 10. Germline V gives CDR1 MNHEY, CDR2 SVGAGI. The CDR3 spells CASSLTDRSGNEQFF. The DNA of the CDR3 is TGTGCCAGCAGTTTGACGGACAGGTCAGGGAATGAGCAGTTCTTC.

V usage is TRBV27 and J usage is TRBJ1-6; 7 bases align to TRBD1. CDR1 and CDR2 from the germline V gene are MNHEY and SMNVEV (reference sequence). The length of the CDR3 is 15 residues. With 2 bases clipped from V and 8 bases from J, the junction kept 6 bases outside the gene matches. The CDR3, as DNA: TGTGCCAGCAGTTTAGTCGACAGGGTGGATTCACCCCTCCACTTT. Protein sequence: CASSLVDRVDSPLHF.

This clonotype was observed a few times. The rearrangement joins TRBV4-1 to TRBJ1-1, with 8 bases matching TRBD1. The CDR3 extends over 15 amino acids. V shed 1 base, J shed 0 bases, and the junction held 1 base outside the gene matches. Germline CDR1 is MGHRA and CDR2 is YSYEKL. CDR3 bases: TGCGCCAGCAGCCAAGGACAGGGGATGAACACTGAAGCTTTCTTT. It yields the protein CASSQGQGMNTEAFF.

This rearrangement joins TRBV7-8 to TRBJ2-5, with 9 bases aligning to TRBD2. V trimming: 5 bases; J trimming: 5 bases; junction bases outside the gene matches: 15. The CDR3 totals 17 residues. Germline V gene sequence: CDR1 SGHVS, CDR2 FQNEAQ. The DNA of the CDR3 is TGTGCCAGCAGCCCCGGGTTAATTCGCGGGGGGGCGGAGACCCAGTACTTC. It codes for CASSPGLIRGGAETQYF.

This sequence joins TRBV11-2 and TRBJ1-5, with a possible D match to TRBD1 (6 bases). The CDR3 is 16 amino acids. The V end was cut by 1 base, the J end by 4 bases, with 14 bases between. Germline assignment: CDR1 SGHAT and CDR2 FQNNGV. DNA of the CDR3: TGTGCCAGCAGCTTAGTTTGGGGGGCGAAGAATCAGCCCCAGCATTTT. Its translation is CASSLVWGAKNQPQHF.

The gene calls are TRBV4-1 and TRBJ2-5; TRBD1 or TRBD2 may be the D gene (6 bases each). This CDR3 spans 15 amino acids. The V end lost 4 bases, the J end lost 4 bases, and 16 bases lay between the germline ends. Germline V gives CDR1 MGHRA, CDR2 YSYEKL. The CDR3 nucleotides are TGCGCCAGCAGCCTCCTCCCGGGGGCAGGAGAGACCCAGTACTTC. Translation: CASSLLPGAGETQYF.

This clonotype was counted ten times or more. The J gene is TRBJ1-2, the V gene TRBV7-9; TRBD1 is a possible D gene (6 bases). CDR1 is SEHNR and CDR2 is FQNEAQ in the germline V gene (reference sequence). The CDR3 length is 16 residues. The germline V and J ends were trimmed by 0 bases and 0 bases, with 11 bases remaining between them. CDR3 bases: TGTGCCAGCAGCTTAGCGCTTACAGGGTCTAACTATGGCTACACCTTC. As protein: CASSLALTGSNYGYTF.

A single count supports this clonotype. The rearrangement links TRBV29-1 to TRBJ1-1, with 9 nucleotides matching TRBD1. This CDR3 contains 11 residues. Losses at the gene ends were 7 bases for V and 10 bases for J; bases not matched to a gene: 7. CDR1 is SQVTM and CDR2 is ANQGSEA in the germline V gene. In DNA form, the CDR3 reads TGCAGCGCCTGGGACAGGGAGCTAGCTTTCTTT. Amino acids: CSAWDRELAFF.

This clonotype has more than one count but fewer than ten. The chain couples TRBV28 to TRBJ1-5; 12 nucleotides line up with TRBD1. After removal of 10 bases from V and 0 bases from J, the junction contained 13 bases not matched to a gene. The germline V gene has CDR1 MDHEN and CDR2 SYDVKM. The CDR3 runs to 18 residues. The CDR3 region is CATHPGTGGSNSNQPQHF. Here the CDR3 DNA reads TGTGCCACCCATCCCGGGACAGGGGGCTCGAATAGCAATCAGCCCCAGCATTTT.

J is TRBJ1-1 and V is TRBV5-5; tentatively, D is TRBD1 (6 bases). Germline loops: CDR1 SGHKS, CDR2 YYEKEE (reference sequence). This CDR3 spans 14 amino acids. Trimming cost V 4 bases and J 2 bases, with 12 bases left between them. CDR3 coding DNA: TGTGCCAGCAGCCCGGCGGGGGCTAACACTGAAGCTTTCTTT. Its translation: CASSPAGANTEAFF.

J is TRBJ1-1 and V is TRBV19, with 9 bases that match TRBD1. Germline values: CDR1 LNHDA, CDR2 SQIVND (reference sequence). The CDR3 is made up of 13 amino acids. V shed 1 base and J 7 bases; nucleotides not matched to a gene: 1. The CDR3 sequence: CASSIGGQGEAFF. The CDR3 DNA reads TGTGCCAGTAGTATAGGGGGACAGGGTGAAGCTTTCTTT.

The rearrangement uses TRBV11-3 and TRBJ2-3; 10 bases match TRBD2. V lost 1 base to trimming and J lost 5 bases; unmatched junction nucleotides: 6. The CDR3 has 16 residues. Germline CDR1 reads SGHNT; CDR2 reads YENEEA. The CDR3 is CASSLASGGAKDTQYF. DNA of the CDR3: TGTGCCAGCAGCTTAGCCAGCGGGGGGGCGAAAGATACGCAGTATTTT.

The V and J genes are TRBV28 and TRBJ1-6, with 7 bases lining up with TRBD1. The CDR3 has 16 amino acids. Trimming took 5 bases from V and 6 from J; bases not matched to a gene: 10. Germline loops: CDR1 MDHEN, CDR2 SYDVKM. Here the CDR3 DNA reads TGTGCCAGCAGTCTACGAGGGGGCGAAACTAATTCACCCCTCCACTTT. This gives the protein CASSLRGGETNSPLHF.

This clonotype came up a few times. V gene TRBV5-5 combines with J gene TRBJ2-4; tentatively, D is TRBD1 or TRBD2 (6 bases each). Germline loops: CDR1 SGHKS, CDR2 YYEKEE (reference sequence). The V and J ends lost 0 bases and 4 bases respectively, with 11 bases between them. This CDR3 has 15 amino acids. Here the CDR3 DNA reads TGTGCCAGCAGCTTGGATTGGAGGGGGAAAAACATTCAGTACTTC. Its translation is CASSLDWRGKNIQYF.

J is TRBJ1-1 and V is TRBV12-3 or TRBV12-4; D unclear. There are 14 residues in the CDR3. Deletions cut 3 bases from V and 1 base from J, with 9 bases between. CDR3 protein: CASSFSSGNTEAFF. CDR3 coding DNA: TGTGCCAGCAGTTTCAGTTCGGGGAACACTGAAGCTTTCTTT.

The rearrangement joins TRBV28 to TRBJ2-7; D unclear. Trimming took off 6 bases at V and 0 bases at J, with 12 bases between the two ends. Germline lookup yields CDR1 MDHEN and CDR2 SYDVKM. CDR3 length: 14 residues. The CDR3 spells CASSPQVISYEQYF. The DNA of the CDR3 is TGTGCCAGCAGCCCTCAAGTGATCTCCTACGAGCAGTACTTC.